A single sample gave rise to the 18 T cell receptor beta chains below, sequenced in a study of CD8 T cells in Susac syndrome. With random hexamers, reverse transcription was performed on about 0.5 to 1 ug of RNA. Each CDR3 protein gets one entry after TCRdb re-called the immunoSEQ multiplex PCR reads with MiXCR. The data hold about 240,000 distinct CDR3 sequences, with 90% to 97% observed a single time. The material sequenced was CD4+ T cells from PBMCs. Every receptor here comes from a human donor with Susac syndrome.

The chain joins TRBV2 to TRBJ2-5, with 11 positions matching TRBD1. Unmatched junction bases numbered 6, after V lost 6 bases and J lost 3 bases. The CDR3 covers 15 residues. In germline, CDR1 is SNHLY, CDR2 FYNNEI. DNA for the CDR3: TGTGCCAGCAGCCGGATGGGACAGGGGGAAGAGACCCAGTACTTC. It yields the protein CASSRMGQGEETQYF. The variable domain in full, with the rest retrieved from reference TRBV2 and TRBJ2-5, is EPEVTQTPSHQVTQMGQEVILRCVPISNHLYFYWYRQILGQKVEFLVSFYNNEISEKSEIFDDQFSVERPDGSNFTLKIRSTKLEDSAMYFCASSRMGQGEETQYFGPGTRLLVL.

The J gene is TRBJ2-1, the V gene TRBV29-1; either TRBD1 or TRBD2 may fit D (6 bases each). The CDR3 sequence is 17 residues long. The germline gives CDR1 SQVTM, CDR2 ANQGSEA. The ends were cut back, 5 bases at V and 1 base at J, with 21 bases in the middle. The CDR3 DNA reads TGCAGCGTTATGGGAGTGGGGGGCGAGGAATCCTACAATGAGCAGTTCTTC. It encodes CSVMGVGGEESYNEQFF.

The chain joins TRBV15 to TRBJ2-7, with 8 bases lining up with TRBD2. The CDR3 consists of 14 residues. V was pared by 8 bases and J by 6 bases, with 12 bases of the junction left unmatched. Germline V gene sequence: CDR1 LNHNV, CDR2 YYDKDF (reference sequence). This CDR3 is CATAITGTRAEQYF. The DNA for the CDR3 is TGTGCCACCGCAATTACCGGGACTAGAGCCGAGCAGTACTTC.

The V call is TRBV11-2, the J call TRBJ2-5, with D possibly matching TRBD2 (5 bases). Per germline, CDR1 SGHAT and CDR2 FQNNGV. V lost 4 bases to trimming and J lost 8 bases, with 11 bases between them. The CDR3 runs 12 residues. In DNA, the CDR3 is TGTGCCAGCAGCTCCCAGCGGAATACCCAGTACTTC. It is translated as CASSSQRNTQYF.

J is TRBJ2-7 and V is TRBV10-3; 9 nucleotides line up with TRBD2. The CDR3 loop spans 15 amino acids. Looked up from germline, CDR1 is ENHRY and CDR2 is SYGVKD. V lost 1 base, J lost 3 bases, and 4 bases stayed unmatched. The CDR3 coding sequence is TGTGCCATCAGTGAGTTTGCTAGCGGGAACTACGAGCAGTACTTC. This gives the protein CAISEFASGNYEQYF.

The CDR3 nucleotides read TGCGCCAGCAGTCAACGGGGGTCGCCCGTTTACGAGCAGTACTTC. Protein: CASSQRGSPVYEQYF. The rearrangement joins TRBV23-1 to TRBJ2-7; maybe TRBD2 (6 bases). TRBV23-1 is filed as an ORF, its function uncertain. With 2 bases removed from V and 4 bases from J, the gap between germline ends came to 15 bases. CDR3 length: 15 residues.

The chain employs TRBV12-3 or TRBV12-4 and TRBJ2-5; tentatively, D is TRBD2 (5 bases). The CDR3 is made up of 13 amino acids. The V end was cut by 3 bases, the J end by 5 bases, with 10 bases between. CDR3 in amino acids: CASSFRERETQYF. The CDR3 region has the DNA TGTGCCAGCAGTTTCCGGGAACGGGAGACCCAGTACTTC.

The chain uses TRBV30 and TRBJ1-1; D ambiguous. V lost 2 bases and J lost 9, with 10 bases in between. The CDR3 contains 11 residues. CDR1 is GTSNPN and CDR2 is SVGIG in the germline V gene (reference sequence). CDR3 sequence: CAWSYTEKAFF. For the CDR3, the DNA is TGTGCCTGGAGTTATACAGAAAAAGCTTTCTTT.

V gene TRBV7-3 combines with J gene TRBJ2-4; 11 nucleotides agree with TRBD2. The CDR3 is made up of 14 amino acids. V lost 2 bases to trimming and J lost 6 bases; unmatched junction nucleotides: 0. Per the germline V gene, CDR1 is SGHTA and CDR2 is FQGTGA. This CDR3 is CASSLGTSGNIQYF. In DNA form, the CDR3 reads TGTGCCAGCAGCTTAGGGACTAGCGGAAACATTCAGTACTTC.

This clonotype showed up just a few times. The CDR3, as DNA: TGTGCCAGCAGCTTAGTTTCGGAGACCCAGTACTTC. The encoded protein is CASSLVSETQYF. This chain links TRBV13 with TRBJ2-5; no clear D gene. The V end was cut by 1 base, the J end by 5 bases, with 5 bases between. The CDR3 runs to 12 residues. CDR1 is PRHDT, CDR2 FYEKMQ, per germline (reference sequence). The variable domain in full, completed from reference TRBV13 and TRBJ2-5, reads AAGVIQSPRHLIKEKRETATLKCYPIPRHDTVYWYQQGPGQDPQFLISFYEKMQSDKGSIPDRFSAQQFSDYHSELNMSSLELGDSALYFCASSLVSETQYFGPGTRLLVL.

This sequence joins TRBV20-1 and TRBJ2-5; D tentatively fits TRBD1 or TRBD2 (7 bases each). Germline V gene data show CDR1 as DFQATT and CDR2 as SNEGSKA (reference sequence). The CDR3 runs to 15 residues. Trimming removed 3 bases at V and 5 bases at J, with 19 bases between. The DNA of the CDR3 is TGCAGTGCTAGTGATCCGGACAGGCGGGGGGAGACCCAGTACTTC. Its translation: CSASDPDRRGETQYF.

In its sample, this clonotype was seen once. V usage is TRBV18 and J usage is TRBJ2-7; D call uncertain. The CDR3 has 15 residues. Germline-derived CDR1 and CDR2 are KGHSH and LQKENI. V was cut by 3 bases and J by 0 bases, with 12 bases left in between. CDR3 nucleotide sequence: TGTGCCAGCTCACCCCGCGTCGGTAACTCCTACGAGCAGTACTTC. Residues: CASSPRVGNSYEQYF. Looking up the rest from reference TRBV18 and TRBJ2-7 gives the full variable domain: NAGVMQNPRHLVRRRGQEARLRCSPMKGHSHVYWYRQLPEEGLKFMVYLQKENIIDESGMPKERFSAEFPKEGPSILRIQQVVRGDSAAYFCASSPRVGNSYEQYFGPGTRLTVT.

This chain connects TRBV20-1 to TRBJ2-1, with no clear D. V lost 5 bases and J 6 bases, leaving 11 bases between the germline ends. Germline loops: CDR1 DFQATT, CDR2 SNEGSKA (reference sequence). This CDR3 spans 12 amino acids. CDR3 coding DNA: TGCAGTGCTTACTCGGACGGCAATGAGCAGTTCTTC. Its translation is CSAYSDGNEQFF.

The rearrangement joins TRBV11-3 to TRBJ2-7; D is unclear. This CDR3 has 15 residues. Trimming cost V 2 bases and J 2 bases, with 13 bases left between them. Per germline, CDR1 SGHNT and CDR2 YENEEA. The CDR3 region has the DNA TGTGCCAGCAGCTTATCCCCCGGCAAAGCCTACGAGCAGTACTTC. This sequence encodes CASSLSPGKAYEQYF.

The V and J genes are TRBV30 and TRBJ2-6; perhaps TRBD2 as D (5 bases). Trimming took 3 bases from V and 0 from J, leaving 6 bases between them. The CDR3 runs to 14 residues. Germline CDR1 and CDR2: GTSNPN and SVGIG (reference sequence). Here the CDR3 DNA reads TGTGCCTGGAGGAGGGTCTCTGGGGCCAACGTCCTGACTTTC. This gives the protein CAWRRVSGANVLTF.

V is TRBV18 and J is TRBJ1-5; 7 bases agree with TRBD1. Germline CDR1 reads KGHSH; CDR2 reads LQKENI. V was pared by 4 bases and J by 0 bases, with 3 bases of the junction left unmatched. This CDR3 contains 15 residues. The CDR3 loop reads CASSRQGDSNQPQHF. Written as DNA, the CDR3 is TGTGCCAGCTCACGGCAGGGGGATAGCAATCAGCCCCAGCATTTT. Together with reference TRBV18 and TRBJ1-5, the CDR3 gives the full variable domain: NAGVMQNPRHLVRRRGQEARLRCSPMKGHSHVYWYRQLPEEGLKFMVYLQKENIIDESGMPKERFSAEFPKEGPSILRIQQVVRGDSAAYFCASSRQGDSNQPQHFGDGTRLSIL.

This sequence joins TRBV20-1 and TRBJ1-1; the match to TRBD1 covers 7 bases. The CDR3 is 12 residues long. V was pared by 5 bases and J by 5 bases, with 5 bases of the junction left unmatched. Per germline, CDR1 DFQATT and CDR2 SNEGSKA (reference sequence). The CDR3, as DNA: TGCAGTGCTTCCAGGGGGGAGACTGAAGCTTTCTTT. Translation gives CSASRGETEAFF.

The V call is TRBV12-3 or TRBV12-4, the J call TRBJ2-7; tentative D call: TRBD1 (6 bases). V was trimmed by 7 bases and J by 7 bases, leaving 14 bases between them. This CDR3 spans 12 amino acids. CDR3 loop: CASTRTVREQYF. For the CDR3, the DNA is TGTGCCAGCACCCGGACAGTCCGGGAGCAGTACTTC.